Below are 30 T cell receptor beta chains sequenced from a single sample in a study of blood T cell repertoires in COVID-19. This table comes from immunoSEQ multiplex PCR, and its TCRdb copy is limited to in-frame clones, with some not included. The sample has about 230,000 clones, over 70% seen once; the top ten hold 6% to 9.5%. The sample consisted of peripheral blood. These receptor sequences come from a woman of 80 years or more with acute or convalescent COVID-19.

With respect to this clone: This same CDR3 is encoded by further DNA sequences in the sample. The chain employs TRBV5-1 and TRBJ2-3; TRBD2 matches 9 bases. The CDR3 is made up of 16 amino acids. V was pared by 0 bases and J by 0 bases, with 2 bases of the junction left unmatched. Germline V gene data show CDR1 as SGHRS and CDR2 as YFSETQ. CDR3 coding DNA: TGCGCCAGCAGCTTGGGCCTAGCGGGGAGCACAGATACGCAGTATTTT. Its protein is CASSLGLAGSTDTQYF.

The chain carries TRBV3-1 (or the pseudogene TRBV3-2) and TRBJ1-1; perhaps TRBD1 as D (6 bases). The CDR3 contains 15 residues. CDR1 is LGHDT, CDR2 YNNKEL, per germline (reference sequence). V gave up 5 bases and J gave up 6 bases, with 19 bases separating them. CDR3 sequence reads: CASSDPTGRKPEAFF. The CDR3, as DNA: TGTGCCAGCAGCGATCCGACAGGTCGCAAGCCTGAAGCTTTCTTT.

The V call is TRBV19, the J call TRBJ2-5; TRBD1 matches 7 bases. The CDR3 length is 13 residues. Germline V gene lookup returns CDR1 LNHDA and CDR2 SQIVND (reference sequence). The V segment lost 7 bases and the J segment 4 bases; nucleotides outside the gene matches: 6. CDR3 sequence: CASKTQGSETQYF. The CDR3 bases are TGTGCCAGTAAGACACAGGGGTCAGAGACCCAGTACTTC.

The chain is built from TRBV4-1 and TRBJ2-1; 7 positions match TRBD2. Germline CDR1 is MGHRA and CDR2 is YSYEKL. V gave up 0 bases and J gave up 12 bases; unmatched junction bases: 2. This CDR3 spans 12 amino acids. The CDR3 DNA reads as TGCGCCAGCAGCCAAGACTGGGGGGGGCAGTTCTTC. It yields the protein CASSQDWGGQFF.

This chain connects TRBV7-9 to TRBJ2-1; TRBD1 might be the D (5 bases). The CDR3 sequence is 18 residues long. From germline, CDR1 is SEHNR and CDR2 FQNEAQ (reference sequence). V lost 0 bases and J 6 bases, leaving 21 bases between the germline ends. CDR3 coding DNA: TGTGCCAGCAGCTTAGCGGAGTTAGTTCACCAAGGGGTCAATGAGCAGTTCTTC. Protein product: CASSLAELVHQGVNEQFF.

The chain is built from TRBV5-1 and TRBJ2-2; 9 bases agree with TRBD2. This CDR3 is 14 amino acids long. V shed 5 bases, J shed 6 bases, and the junction held 5 bases outside the gene matches. CDR1 SGHRS and CDR2 YFSETQ come from the germline V gene. The CDR3 DNA follows: TGCGCCAGCAGTTGGGCTAGCGGGGCCGGGGAGCTGTTTTTT. It translates to CASSWASGAGELFF.

This clone came up once. The V gene is TRBV5-4, the J gene TRBJ2-7; 9 nucleotides match TRBD2. Trimming removed 4 bases from V and 2 bases from J; junction bases left unmatched: 4. Germline CDR1 reads SGHNT; CDR2 reads YYREEE (reference sequence). This CDR3 is 14 amino acids long. The CDR3 bases are TGTGCCAGCAGCCCTAGCGGGGTTACCTACGAGCAGTACTTC. Amino acid sequence: CASSPSGVTYEQYF.

The chain links TRBV7-6 to TRBJ2-7; 10 bases fit TRBD2. CDR1 and CDR2 (germline): SGHVS, FNYEAQ. Trimming cost V 2 bases and J 4 bases; bases outside gene matches: 11. The CDR3 totals 17 residues. The CDR3 loop is CASSLRLAGAVGYEQYF. The CDR3 region has the DNA TGTGCCAGCAGCTTAAGGCTAGCGGGAGCAGTGGGTTACGAGCAGTACTTC. Together with reference TRBV7-6 and TRBJ2-7, the CDR3 gives the full variable domain: GAGVSQSPRYKVTKRGQDVALRCDPISGHVSLYWYRQALGQGPEFLTYFNYEAQQDKSGLPNDRFSAERPEGSISTLTIQRTEQRDSAMYRCASSLRLAGAVGYEQYFGPGTRLTVT.

The CDR3 sequence: CASSYGVPTDTQYF. CDR3 nucleotide sequence: TGTGCCAGCAGTTACGGAGTTCCCACAGATACGCAGTATTTT. The chain links TRBV6-5 to TRBJ2-3; D gene uncertain. The CDR3 sequence is 14 residues long. Between the trimmed V and J ends, which lost 2 bases and 2 bases, there was a span of 8 bases. CDR1 and CDR2 from the germline V gene are MNHEY and SVGAGI.

This rearrangement joins TRBV3-1 (or the pseudogene TRBV3-2) to TRBJ1-1; the D gene is possibly TRBD1 (6 bases). Trimming removed 4 bases from V and 1 base from J, with 13 bases in between. CDR3 length: 15 amino acids. Germline values: CDR1 LGHDT, CDR2 YNNKEL (reference sequence). CDR3 sequence: CASSRRQESNTEAFF. CDR3 DNA sequence: TGTGCCAGCAGCCGCAGACAGGAGTCGAACACTGAAGCTTTCTTT.

The chain recombines TRBV3-1 (or the pseudogene TRBV3-2) with TRBJ2-7, with TRBD1 matching over 7 bases. Germline CDR1 is LGHDT and CDR2 is YNNKEL (reference sequence). V shed 5 bases and J 6 bases; nucleotides not matched to a gene: 4. The CDR3 runs to 12 residues. The CDR3 coding sequence is TGTGCCAGCAGCGGGCCAGGGGGCGAGCAGTACTTC. It specifies CASSGPGGEQYF.

The CDR3 sequence is CASSKVVTGGRETQYF. DNA for the CDR3: TGCGCCAGCAGCAAGGTTGTGACAGGGGGCAGAGAGACCCAGTACTTC. V usage is TRBV5-1 and J usage is TRBJ2-5; TRBD1 agrees at 10 bases. The CDR3 has 16 amino acids. The germline gives CDR1 SGHRS, CDR2 YFSETQ. The junction had 10 bases not matched to a gene; V was cut back by 4 bases and J by 4 bases. Looking up the rest from reference TRBV5-1 and TRBJ2-5 gives the full variable domain: KAGVTQTPRYLIKTRGQQVTLSCSPISGHRSVSWYQQTPGQGLQFLFEYFSETQRNKGNFPGRFSGRQFSNSRSEMNVSTLELGDSALYLCASSKVVTGGRETQYFGPGTRLLVL.

The chain couples TRBV27 to TRBJ1-4; no firm D call. The V gene's germline CDR1 is MNHEY and CDR2 SMNVEV (reference sequence). V was clipped by 5 bases and J by 4 bases, with 8 bases between them. This CDR3 comprises 13 residues. For the CDR3, the DNA is TGTGCCAGCAGTGTCAGGTTTAATGAAAAACTGTTTTTT. Its protein product is CASSVRFNEKLFF.

The chain has TRBV21-1 and TRBJ1-2; TRBD1 is the table's D call, not checked against the DNA. TRBV21-1 corresponds to a pseudogene. CDR3 length equals 16 residues. The CDR3 is CASSTQNQGQGTLGTF. CDR3 nucleotides: TGTGCCAGCAGCACCCAAAACCAGGGACAGGGGACGCTGGGTACCTTC.

The J gene is TRBJ1-1, the V gene TRBV28; possibly TRBD1 for D (6 bases). This CDR3 is built from 15 residues. CDR1 and CDR2 (germline): MDHEN, SYDVKM. The germline V and J ends were trimmed by 3 bases and 4 bases, with 15 bases remaining between them. This CDR3 reads CASSFSSGGRTEAFF. The CDR3 DNA reads as TGTGCCAGCAGTTTCTCTTCGGGGGGGCGCACTGAAGCTTTCTTT. The whole variable domain, filled in from reference TRBV28 and TRBJ1-1, reads DVKVTQSSRYLVKRTGEKVFLECVQDMDHENMFWYRQDPGLGLRLIYFSYDVKMKEKGDIPEGYSVSREKKERFSLILESASTNQTSMYLCASSFSSGGRTEAFFGQGTRLTVV.

The rearrangement links TRBV21-1 to TRBJ2-7; the DNA was not used to check the table's D call, TRBD1. TRBV21-1 is a pseudogene segment. The CDR3 contains 16 residues. The CDR3 DNA follows: TGTGCCAGCAGCAAAGGGAAGACAGGGGCCTCCGTATTGCAGTACTTC. It is translated as CASSKGKTGASVLQYF.

V is TRBV3-1 (or the pseudogene TRBV3-2) and J is TRBJ2-3, with unresolved D. V shed 3 bases and J shed 6 bases, with 7 bases lying between them. Per germline, CDR1 LGHDT and CDR2 YNNKEL (reference sequence). The CDR3 extends over 12 amino acids. In DNA form, the CDR3 reads TGTGCCAGCAGCCAGAGGCGGGATACGCAGTATTTT. Its protein is CASSQRRDTQYF.

The chain carries TRBV30 and TRBJ2-3; TRBD2 aligns across 7 bases. The germline V gene has CDR1 GTSNPN and CDR2 SVGIG (reference sequence). Unmatched junction bases numbered 9, after V lost 0 bases and J lost 6 bases. The CDR3 extends over 15 amino acids. Here the CDR3 DNA reads TGTGCCTGGAGTGTATCTAGCGGAGTCCCGGATACGCAGTATTTT. Translation gives CAWSVSSGVPDTQYF.

The chain is built from TRBV18 and TRBJ1-5, with D unresolved. Trimming took 3 bases from V and 4 from J, leaving 13 bases between them. This CDR3 contains 15 residues. Germline loops: CDR1 KGHSH, CDR2 LQKENI. The CDR3 protein is CASSPLEGGNQPQHF. DNA of the CDR3: TGTGCCAGCTCACCGCTTGAGGGCGGGAATCAGCCCCAGCATTTT.

The chain recombines TRBV6-5 with TRBJ1-1; 7 nucleotides agree with TRBD1. Germline CDR1 MNHEY, CDR2 SVGAGI. With 7 bases clipped from V and 1 base from J, the junction kept 9 bases outside the gene matches. This CDR3 has 15 residues. This chain's CDR3 is CASTLLRQGNTEAFF. DNA for the CDR3: TGTGCCAGCACCCTCCTTAGACAGGGGAACACTGAAGCTTTCTTT.

The chain uses TRBV28 and TRBJ1-3, with D uncertain. The V and J ends lost 3 bases and 0 bases respectively, with 9 bases between them. CDR1 MDHEN and CDR2 SYDVKM come from the germline V gene. The CDR3 is 15 amino acids. CDR3 in amino acids: CASSFSDTSGNTIYF. DNA for the CDR3: TGTGCCAGCAGTTTCTCAGACACCTCTGGAAACACCATATATTTT.

The chain joins TRBV10-3 to TRBJ2-3; the D gene is possibly TRBD1 (6 bases). Between the trimmed V and J ends, which lost 9 bases and 4 bases, there was a span of 20 bases. Germline V gives CDR1 ENHRY, CDR2 SYGVKD. This CDR3 spans 15 amino acids. CDR3 sequence (DNA): TGTGCCATGACCTCGGGACATAGAAACGCAGATACGCAGTATTTT. This sequence encodes CAMTSGHRNADTQYF.

The chain carries TRBV19 and TRBJ2-1, with a weak D call TRBD2 (5 bases). The CDR3 is 16 amino acids. The germline gives CDR1 LNHDA, CDR2 SQIVND (reference sequence). Trimming cost V 8 bases and J 4 bases, with 21 bases left between them. The CDR3 sequence: CASGSRSSASYNEQFF. The DNA of the CDR3 is TGTGCCAGTGGGAGTAGATCCTCAGCGAGTTACAATGAGCAGTTCTTC.

This clone was counted a single time. The chain has TRBV30 and TRBJ2-4, with 14 bases identical to TRBD2. The V gene end was trimmed by 1 base and the J gene end by 4 bases; junction bases not matched to a gene: 6. There are 17 residues in the CDR3. CDR1 GTSNPN and CDR2 SVGIG come from the germline V gene (reference sequence). The CDR3 here is CAWSGERLAGGKNIQYF. CDR3 coding DNA: TGTGCCTGGAGTGGGGAAAGACTAGCGGGAGGGAAAAACATTCAGTACTTC.

The V and J genes are TRBV7-8 and TRBJ1-6; D uncertain. The V end was cut by 4 bases, the J end by 13 bases, with 8 bases between. CDR3 length equals 11 residues. Germline V gene lookup returns CDR1 SGHVS and CDR2 FQNEAQ. Here the CDR3 reads CASSSMWPLHF. Here the CDR3 DNA reads TGTGCCAGCAGCTCTATGTGGCCCCTCCACTTT.

This clone turned up a few times. The gene calls are TRBV7-2 and TRBJ2-2; D perhaps matches TRBD1 (7 bases). From germline, CDR1 is SGHTA and CDR2 FQGNSA. This CDR3 region has 15 residues. V was clipped by 5 bases and J by 4 bases, with 14 bases between them. The CDR3 region is CASSTRQGGTGELFF. The CDR3 nucleotides are TGTGCCAGCAGCACCAGACAGGGAGGCACCGGGGAGCTGTTTTTT. Based on the CDR3 plus reference TRBV7-2 and TRBJ2-2, the full variable domain is GAGVSQSPSNKVTEKGKDVELRCDPISGHTALYWYRQSLGQGLEFLIYFQGNSAPDKSGLPSDRFSAERTGGSVSTLTIQRTQQEDSAVYLCASSTRQGGTGELFFGEGSRLTVL.

V gene TRBV10-2 combines with J gene TRBJ1-1; D not certain. In germline, CDR1 is WSHSY, CDR2 SAAADI. This CDR3 region has 11 residues. The V end was cut by 3 bases, the J end by 7 bases, with 6 bases between. CDR3 sequence (DNA): TGCGCCAGCAGTGACCGAGATGAAGCTTTCTTT. It yields the protein CASSDRDEAFF.

The rearrangement joins TRBV3-1 (or the pseudogene TRBV3-2) to TRBJ2-7, with 7 bases lining up with TRBD1. The J segment lost 0 bases and the V segment lost 3 bases, leaving 5 bases of the junction unmatched. Germline V gene data show CDR1 as LGHDT and CDR2 as YNNKEL (reference sequence). CDR3 size: 15 residues. In DNA form, the CDR3 reads TGTGCCAGCAGCCACAGGGGACAGAGCTCCTACGAGCAGTACTTC. It yields the protein CASSHRGQSSYEQYF.

The V call is TRBV5-4, the J call TRBJ1-2; weak D call: TRBD1 (6 bases). The V and J ends lost 4 bases and 3 bases respectively, with 13 bases between them. This CDR3 has 14 amino acids. Germline V gene sequence: CDR1 SGHNT, CDR2 YYREEE (reference sequence). The DNA of the CDR3 is TGTGCCAGCAGCCGCCAACAGGGAGACTATGGCTACACCTTC. Protein sequence: CASSRQQGDYGYTF.

The chain uses TRBV6-5 and TRBJ2-7; 9 bases align to TRBD1. The trim removed 6 bases at V and 6 bases at J, leaving 12 bases unmatched. CDR3 length equals 15 residues. Germline V CDR1 and CDR2: MNHEY, SVGAGI. CDR3 DNA sequence: TGTGCCAGCAGATCATCCGGGACAGGGAGTTCCGAGCAGTACTTC. This encodes CASRSSGTGSSEQYF.